These T cell receptor beta chains were read from a single sample in a study of T cells after yellow fever vaccination. TCRdb analysed the 5' RACE reads with MiXCR anew, one entry per CDR3 protein. This sample yields about 550,000 distinct CDR3 sequences, of which roughly 19% are seen a single time; about 13% belongs to the top ten. The sample here was PBMCs, taken 15 days after the yellow fever booster vaccination. The receptors derive from a man under 40 who received the YFV17D yellow fever vaccine. Each CDR3 is given without its conserved first and last residue. Expanded clones are given a class, and other clones once, few, many or no size at all.

clone_size: .; v_call: TRBV20-1; cdr3_aa: SASTSGQETQY
clone_size: few; v_call: TRBV9; cdr3_aa: ASSKEQGGYEQY
clone_size: .; v_call: TRBV7-3; cdr3_aa: ASSEGIPGLVEQF
clone_size: few; v_call: TRBV29-1; cdr3_aa: SASRRGETQY
clone_size: few; v_call: TRBV6-5; cdr3_aa: ASSYSFESKMDTQY
clone_size: few; v_call: TRBV9; cdr3_aa: ASSPLAGPTYEQY
clone_size: .; v_call: TRBV3-1; cdr3_aa: ASSQAAGAFEQF
clone_size: few; v_call: TRBV6-1; cdr3_aa: ASASVGGGTSGANVLT
clone_size: .; v_call: TRBV20-1; cdr3_aa: SARDRATGY
clone_size: many; v_call: TRBV3-1; cdr3_aa: ASSPTGGTGELF
clone_size: .; v_call: TRBV29-1; cdr3_aa: SITLRGAKNIQY
clone_size: .; v_call: TRBV23-1; cdr3_aa: ASNPSGTQY
clone_size: .; v_call: TRBV20-1; cdr3_aa: SARVGRTYNEHF
clone_size: .; v_call: TRBV5-1; cdr3_aa: ASSLWGQGVAEQY
clone_size: once; v_call: TRBV19; cdr3_aa: ASSASNSGRASNEQF
clone_size: .; v_call: TRBV15; cdr3_aa: ATSSMTGMNEQF
clone_size: .; v_call: TRBV7-2; cdr3_aa: ASSFTPGAAYEQY
clone_size: .; v_call: TRBV19; cdr3_aa: ASSAQGPYNEQF
clone_size: .; v_call: TRBV3-1; cdr3_aa: ASSQASGSPYEQY
clone_size: few; v_call: TRBV28; cdr3_aa: ASSFGIYNEQF
clone_size: few; v_call: TRBV14; cdr3_aa: ASSQGNRGEQY
clone_size: few; v_call: TRBV7-7; cdr3_aa: ASSSVGGELF
clone_size: few; v_call: TRBV19; cdr3_aa: ASRLQGSAGELF
clone_size: few; v_call: TRBV29-1; cdr3_aa: SVEGLSGRALNNEQF
clone_size: .; v_call: TRBV20-1; cdr3_aa: SASVGRPYEQY
clone_size: .; v_call: TRBV7-3; cdr3_aa: ASSPQRGATDTQY
clone_size: many; v_call: TRBV20-1; cdr3_aa: SARTGEYQPQH
clone_size: .; v_call: TRBV7-2; cdr3_aa: ASSLVGQWYQETQY
clone_size: .; v_call: TRBV4-1; cdr3_aa: ASSPPGAQRRTGELF
clone_size: once; v_call: TRBV30; cdr3_aa: AWGYSNQPQH
clone_size: few; v_call: TRBV5-4; cdr3_aa: ASSLAGAGVDTQY
clone_size: few; v_call: TRBV29-1; cdr3_aa: SGTLSGGTGELF
clone_size: few; v_call: TRBV28; cdr3_aa: ASSQPRGVRDEQY